These 17 T cell receptor beta chains came from one sample sequenced in a study of early stage breast cancer tumors (dated by TCRdb to 2015 to 2018). The method behind the library was the immunoSEQ multiplex PCR assay. TCRdb holds this immuneACCESS table with in-frame rearrangements only. Some clones are missing; in checked studies, unresolved V genes explain under half, and the rest has no known cause. Counted in this sample were 50,000 to 75,000 clones; 70% to 80% of them appeared once. About 3.4% of the sample rests with the top ten. The sequenced sample consisted of blood. The receptors here all came from a person aged 25-39 years with breast cancer.

The V call is TRBV25-1, the J call TRBJ2-3, with D perhaps TRBD1 or TRBD2 (5 bases each). CDR3 length equals 16 residues. Germline CDR1 and CDR2: MGHDK and SYGVNS. Trimming stripped 0 bases from V and 2 bases from J, with 12 bases between. This chain's CDR3 is CASSEYRDGTTDTQYF. The CDR3 DNA follows: TGTGCCAGCAGTGAATATAGGGACGGGACCACAGATACGCAGTATTTT. Combining the CDR3 with reference TRBV25-1 and TRBJ2-3 gives the whole variable domain EADIYQTPRYLVIGTGKKITLECSQTMGHDKMYWYQQDPGMELHLIHYSYGVNSTEKGDLSSESTVSRIRTEHFPLTLESARPSHTSQYLCASSEYRDGTTDTQYFGPGTRLTVL.

The rearrangement uses TRBV6-6 and TRBJ2-7; 12 bases match TRBD2. This CDR3 region has 16 residues. The V gene's germline CDR1 is MNHNY and CDR2 SVGAGI (reference sequence). With 6 bases clipped from V and 2 bases from J, the junction kept 8 bases outside the gene matches. The CDR3 nucleotides read TGTGCCAGCAGCAAGTCTAGCGGGAGGGGAACCTACGAGCAGTACTTC. The encoded protein is CASSKSSGRGTYEQYF.

The J gene is TRBJ2-5, the V gene TRBV18; D uncertain. The CDR3 length is 13 residues. Trimming cost V 4 bases and J 3 bases, with 9 bases left between them. The germline V gene has CDR1 KGHSH and CDR2 LQKENI. In DNA form, the CDR3 reads TGTGCCAGCTCACGGCTGACCGAAGAGACCCAGTACTTC. Protein sequence: CASSRLTEETQYF.

The rearrangement links TRBV7-2 to TRBJ2-7, with 7 positions matching TRBD2. CDR1 and CDR2 from the germline V gene are SGHTA and FQGNSA. The CDR3 totals 15 residues. With 5 bases clipped from V and 3 bases from J, the junction kept 10 bases outside the gene matches. CDR3 residues: CASSGRLGEGYEQYF. The CDR3 nucleotides read TGTGCCAGCAGCGGACGACTAGGGGAGGGCTACGAGCAGTACTTC.

The rearrangement uses TRBV6-6 and TRBJ2-3; D remains unclear. The CDR3 runs to 11 residues. Deletions cut 8 bases from V and 5 bases from J, with 8 bases between. Germline loops: CDR1 MNHNY, CDR2 SVGAGI (reference sequence). The CDR3 DNA follows: TGTGCCAGCTACTCGGGAGATACGCAGTATTTT. This encodes CASYSGDTQYF.

J is TRBJ2-1 and V is TRBV7-8; D is uncertain. Deletions cut 0 bases from V and 10 bases from J, with 10 bases between. In germline, CDR1 is SGHVS, CDR2 FQNEAQ. There are 13 residues in the CDR3. CDR3 loop: CASSLASNREQFF. The CDR3 nucleotides are TGTGCCAGCAGCTTAGCAAGCAATCGGGAGCAGTTCTTC. Combining the CDR3 with reference TRBV7-8 and TRBJ2-1 gives the whole variable domain GAGVSQSPRYKVAKRGQDVALRCDPISGHVSLFWYQQALGQGPEFLTYFQNEAQLDKSGLPSDRFFAERPEGSVSTLKIQRTQQEDSAVYLCASSLASNREQFFGPGTRLTVL.

The gene calls are TRBV7-9 and TRBJ1-3; no firm D call. Germline CDR1 SEHNR, CDR2 FQNEAQ (reference sequence). CDR3 length equals 14 residues. Deletions cut 6 bases from V and 0 bases from J, with 9 bases between. In nucleotides, the CDR3 is TGTGCCAGCAGTTTCGGTAGCTCTGGAAACACCATATATTTT. It translates to CASSFGSSGNTIYF.

The genes are TRBV7-9 and TRBJ2-1; 7 nucleotides match TRBD1. Germline CDR1 reads SEHNR; CDR2 reads FQNEAQ (reference sequence). The CDR3 sequence is 16 residues long. V lost 5 bases and J lost 1; bases outside the gene matches: 8. The CDR3 spells CASSGRQGESYNEQFF. DNA for the CDR3: TGTGCCAGCAGCGGTCGACAGGGAGAATCCTACAATGAGCAGTTCTTC.

The chain combines TRBV5-6 with TRBJ1-1; D uncertain. The germline V gene encodes CDR1 SGHDT and CDR2 YYEEEE. CDR3 length: 12 residues. The V gene lost 1 base and the J gene lost 4 bases, with 5 bases spanning the gap. For the CDR3, the DNA is TGTGCCAGCAGCTTGTTAACCACTGAAGCTTTCTTT. Translated: CASSLLTTEAFF.

The sample holds one count of this clone. The genes are TRBV6-1 and TRBJ2-7; 11 bases match TRBD2. Germline V lookup: CDR1 MNHNS, CDR2 SASEGT. The CDR3 runs 15 residues. The trim removed 1 base at V and 4 bases at J, leaving 3 bases unmatched. In nucleotides, the CDR3 is TGTGCCAGCAGTGAAGAGGCTAGCGGGAGGTACGAGCAGTACTTC. As protein: CASSEEASGRYEQYF.

The rearrangement links TRBV29-1 to TRBJ2-5; D may correspond to TRBD1 or TRBD2 (5 bases each). V shed 3 bases and J shed 4 bases, with 12 bases lying between them. The CDR3 runs 13 residues. Germline CDR1 is SQVTM and CDR2 is ANQGSEA. CDR3 DNA: TGCAGCGTTGATCTAGCAGGGCGAGAGACCCAGTACTTC. Translation: CSVDLAGRETQYF. Variable domain in full (rest from reference TRBV29-1 and TRBJ2-5): SAVISQKPSRDICQRGTSLTIQCQVDSQVTMMFWYRQQPGQSLTLIATANQGSEATYESGFVIDKFPISRPNLTFSTLTVSNMSPEDSSIYLCSVDLAGRETQYFGPGTRLLVL.

The chain has TRBV6-1 and TRBJ1-2, with unresolved D. The V gene's germline CDR1 is MNHNS and CDR2 SASEGT. The CDR3 is 13 residues long. V lost 4 bases and J lost 1, with 7 bases in between. The CDR3 is CASSGSGNYGYTF. The DNA of the CDR3 is TGTGCCAGCAGTGGGTCGGGTAACTATGGCTACACCTTC.

The chain couples TRBV4-1 to TRBJ1-6, with 9 bases identical to TRBD1. The CDR3 has 16 residues. Germline CDR1 reads MGHRA; CDR2 reads YSYEKL. V shed 0 bases and J 9 bases; nucleotides not matched to a gene: 6. This CDR3 is CASSQDEGQGSSPLHF. In nucleotides, the CDR3 is TGCGCCAGCAGCCAAGATGAGGGACAGGGTAGTTCACCCCTCCACTTT.

The gene calls are TRBV25-1 and TRBJ2-1; 11 bases are shared with TRBD2. The germline V gene has CDR1 MGHDK and CDR2 SYGVNS. J was trimmed by 6 bases and V by 1 base; bases with no gene match: 8. The CDR3 sequence is 17 residues long. The CDR3 DNA is TGTGCCAGCAGTGAATTATGGGGACTAGCGGTTCTCAATGAGCAGTTCTTC. Its protein product is CASSELWGLAVLNEQFF.

The V and J genes are TRBV5-1 and TRBJ2-3; D is ambiguous. The CDR3 length is 15 residues. Trimming stripped 2 bases from V and 0 bases from J, with 10 bases between. CDR1 and CDR2 from the germline V gene are SGHRS and YFSETQ. CDR3 residues: CASSFYVDSTDTQYF. The CDR3 DNA is TGCGCCAGCAGCTTCTATGTGGATAGCACAGATACGCAGTATTTT.

This chain links TRBV18 with TRBJ1-2; D is undetermined. CDR1 and CDR2 from the germline V gene are KGHSH and LQKENI. This CDR3 has 13 amino acids. Trimming removed 3 bases at V and 6 bases at J, with 11 bases between. The CDR3 bases are TGTGCCAGCTCACCCGCGTCCGACGATGGCTACACCTTC. Residues: CASSPASDDGYTF.

The genes are TRBV7-2 and TRBJ2-5, with 8 bases that match TRBD2. The CDR3 totals 14 residues. V was clipped by 1 base and J by 5 bases; unmatched bases: 3. CDR1 is SGHTA and CDR2 is FQGNSA in the germline V gene. The CDR3 sequence is CASSLGGRSETQYF. The DNA of the CDR3 is TGTGCCAGCAGCTTAGGCGGGAGGTCGGAGACCCAGTACTTC.